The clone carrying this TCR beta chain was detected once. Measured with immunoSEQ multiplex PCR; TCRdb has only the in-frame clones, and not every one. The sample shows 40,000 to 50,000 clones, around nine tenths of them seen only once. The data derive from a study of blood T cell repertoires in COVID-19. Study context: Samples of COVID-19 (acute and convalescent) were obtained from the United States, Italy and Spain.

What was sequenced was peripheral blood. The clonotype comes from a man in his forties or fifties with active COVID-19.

The DNA of the CDR3 is TGTGCCAGCAGTCCCCGGGGGACCACAGATACGCAGTATTTT. Translation gives CASSPRGTTDTQYF. J is TRBJ2-3 and V is TRBV28, with D maybe TRBD2 (6 bases). Germline assignment: CDR1 MDHEN and CDR2 SYDVKM. V gave up 5 bases and J gave up 2 bases, with 11 bases separating them. This CDR3 comprises 14 residues. The whole variable domain, remainder taken from reference TRBV28 and TRBJ2-3, is DVKVTQSSRYLVKRTGEKVFLECVQDMDHENMFWYRQDPGLGLRLIYFSYDVKMKEKGDIPEGYSVSREKKERFSLILESASTNQTSMYLCASSPRGTTDTQYFGPGTRLTVL.